This TCR beta chain was observed in a study of control samples from healthy donors and cancer patients. Repertoires were generated with immunoSEQ multiplex PCR, while TCRdb's copy carries only in-frame clones and drops some. Among around 50,000 clones, roughly 87% were seen once, and the ten largest hold around 1.4%. Germline CDR1 is MNHEY and CDR2 is SMNVEV (reference sequence). Trimming left V 2 bases short and J 4 bases short, with 15 bases between. The CDR3 covers 15 residues. The rearrangement links TRBV27 to TRBJ2-7, with D hard to call. The source is a man aged 40-49 years with colorectal cancer. The sequencing sample was made of PBMCs. The CDR3: CASSLQAGRTYEQYF. The CDR3 nucleotides are TGTGCCAGCAGTTTACAGGCCGGACGGACGTACGAGCAGTACTTC.